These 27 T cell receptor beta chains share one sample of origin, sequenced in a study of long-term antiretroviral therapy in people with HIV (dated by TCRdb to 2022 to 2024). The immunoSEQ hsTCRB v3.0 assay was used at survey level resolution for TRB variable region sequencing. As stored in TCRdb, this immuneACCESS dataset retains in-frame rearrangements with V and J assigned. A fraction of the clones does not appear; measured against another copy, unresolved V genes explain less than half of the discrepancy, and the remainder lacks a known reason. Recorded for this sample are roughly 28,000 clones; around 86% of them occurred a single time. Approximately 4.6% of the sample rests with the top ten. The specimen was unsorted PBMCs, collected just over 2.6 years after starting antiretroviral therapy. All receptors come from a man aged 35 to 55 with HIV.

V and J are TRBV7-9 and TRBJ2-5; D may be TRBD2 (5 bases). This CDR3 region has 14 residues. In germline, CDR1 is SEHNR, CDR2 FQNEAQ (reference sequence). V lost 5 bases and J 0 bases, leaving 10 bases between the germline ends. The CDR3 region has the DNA TGTGCCAGCAGCCCGAGACTACACCAAGAGACCCAGTACTTC. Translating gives CASSPRLHQETQYF.

The CDR3 protein is CASRIPGLAGADEQFF. As DNA, the CDR3 is TGTGCCAGCAGAATACCGGGACTAGCGGGAGCGGATGAGCAGTTCTTC. The chain employs TRBV28 and TRBJ2-1; TRBD2 matches 14 bases. V shed 6 bases, J shed 8 bases, and the junction held 9 bases outside the gene matches. This CDR3 is 16 amino acids long. Germline CDR1 reads MDHEN; CDR2 reads SYDVKM.

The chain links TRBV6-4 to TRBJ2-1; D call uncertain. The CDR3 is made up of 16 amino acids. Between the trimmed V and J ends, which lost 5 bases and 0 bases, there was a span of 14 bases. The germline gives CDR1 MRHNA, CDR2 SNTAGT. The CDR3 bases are TGTGCCAGCAGTCGACTTAGCAGCAGCTCCTACAATGAGCAGTTCTTC. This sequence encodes CASSRLSSSSYNEQFF.

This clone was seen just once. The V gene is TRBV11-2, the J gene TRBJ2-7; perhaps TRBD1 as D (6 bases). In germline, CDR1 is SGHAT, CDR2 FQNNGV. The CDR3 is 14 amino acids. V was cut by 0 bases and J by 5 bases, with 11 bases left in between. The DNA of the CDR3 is TGTGCCAGCAGCTTAGACCCAGGGGACGACGAGCAGTACTTC. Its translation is CASSLDPGDDEQYF.

The CDR3, as DNA: TGTGCCTGGAGCGTTTATTGGGGGGAGATAGGCAATGAGCAGTTCTTC. This sequence encodes CAWSVYWGEIGNEQFF. J is TRBJ2-1 and V is TRBV30, with a tentative D call TRBD2 (6 bases). The germline V gene encodes CDR1 GTSNPN and CDR2 SVGIG (reference sequence). The V gene lost 3 bases and the J gene lost 6 bases, with 21 bases spanning the gap. The CDR3 extends over 16 amino acids.

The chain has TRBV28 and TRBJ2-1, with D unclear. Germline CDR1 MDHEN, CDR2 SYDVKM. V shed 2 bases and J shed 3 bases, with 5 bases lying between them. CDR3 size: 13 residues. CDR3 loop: CASSLESYNEQFF. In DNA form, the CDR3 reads TGTGCCAGCAGTTTAGAGAGCTACAATGAGCAGTTCTTC.

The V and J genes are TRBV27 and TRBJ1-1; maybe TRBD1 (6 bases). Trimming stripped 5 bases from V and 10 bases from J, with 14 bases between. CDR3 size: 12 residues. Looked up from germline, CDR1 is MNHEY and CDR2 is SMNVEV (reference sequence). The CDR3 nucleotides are TGTGCCAGCAGTCCGGTGAGGGGGGTAGCTTTCTTT. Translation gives CASSPVRGVAFF.

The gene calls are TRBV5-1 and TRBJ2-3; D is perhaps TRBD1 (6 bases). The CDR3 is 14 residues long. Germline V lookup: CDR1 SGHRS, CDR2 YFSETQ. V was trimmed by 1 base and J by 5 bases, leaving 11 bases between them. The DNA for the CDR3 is TGCGCCAGCAGCTTGCAGGGGATCGGAGATACGCAGTATTTT. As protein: CASSLQGIGDTQYF.

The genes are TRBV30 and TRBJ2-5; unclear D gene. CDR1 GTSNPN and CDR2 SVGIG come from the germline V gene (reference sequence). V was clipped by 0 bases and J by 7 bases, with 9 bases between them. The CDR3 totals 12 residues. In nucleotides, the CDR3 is TGTGCCTGGAGTGTGTGGGGTGGGACCCAGTACTTC. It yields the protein CAWSVWGGTQYF.

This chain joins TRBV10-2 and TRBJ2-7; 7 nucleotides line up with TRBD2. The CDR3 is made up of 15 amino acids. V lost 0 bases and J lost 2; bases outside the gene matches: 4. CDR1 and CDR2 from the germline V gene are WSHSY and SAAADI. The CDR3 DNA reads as TGCGCCAGCAGTGAGTCGGGGCGGGGGACCTACGAGCAGTACTTC. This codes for CASSESGRGTYEQYF.

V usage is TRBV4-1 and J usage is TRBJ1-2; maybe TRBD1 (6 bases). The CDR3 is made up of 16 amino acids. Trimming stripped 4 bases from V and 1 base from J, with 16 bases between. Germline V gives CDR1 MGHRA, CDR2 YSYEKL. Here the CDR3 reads CASSPSPRGVNYGYTF. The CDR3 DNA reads TGCGCCAGCAGCCCGAGTCCCAGGGGAGTTAACTATGGCTACACCTTC.

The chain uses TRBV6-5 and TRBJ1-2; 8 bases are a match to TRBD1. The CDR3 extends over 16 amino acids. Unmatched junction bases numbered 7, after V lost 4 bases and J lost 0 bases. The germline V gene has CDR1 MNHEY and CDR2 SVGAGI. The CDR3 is CASSWSGTGPNYGYTF. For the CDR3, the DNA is TGTGCCAGCAGTTGGTCCGGGACAGGACCTAACTATGGCTACACCTTC.

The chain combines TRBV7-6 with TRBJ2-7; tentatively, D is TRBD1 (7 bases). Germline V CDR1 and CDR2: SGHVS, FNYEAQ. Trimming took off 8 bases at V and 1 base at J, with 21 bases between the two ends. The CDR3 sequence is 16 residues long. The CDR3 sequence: CASSLGQAGSSYEQYF. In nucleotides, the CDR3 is TGTGCCAGCTCCCTCGGACAGGCGGGAAGTTCCTACGAGCAGTACTTC.

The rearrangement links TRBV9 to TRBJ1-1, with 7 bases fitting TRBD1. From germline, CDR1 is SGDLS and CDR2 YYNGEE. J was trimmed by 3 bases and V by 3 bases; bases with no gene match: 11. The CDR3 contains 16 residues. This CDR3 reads CASSGSVDRFDTEAFF. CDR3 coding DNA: TGTGCCAGCAGCGGGTCCGTGGACAGGTTCGACACTGAAGCTTTCTTT.

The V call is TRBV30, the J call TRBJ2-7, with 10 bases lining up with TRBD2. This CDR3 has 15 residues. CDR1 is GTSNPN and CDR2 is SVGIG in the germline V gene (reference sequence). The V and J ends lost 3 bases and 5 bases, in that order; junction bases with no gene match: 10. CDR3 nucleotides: TGTGCCTGGAGAAAGCGGGGGGGGACCCCCCACGAGCAGTACTTC. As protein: CAWRKRGGTPHEQYF.

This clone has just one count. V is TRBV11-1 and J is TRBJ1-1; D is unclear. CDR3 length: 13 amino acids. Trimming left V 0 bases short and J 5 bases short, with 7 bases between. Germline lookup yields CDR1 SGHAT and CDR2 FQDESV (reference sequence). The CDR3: CASSLAGWTEAFF. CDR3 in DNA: TGTGCCAGCAGCTTAGCGGGTTGGACTGAAGCTTTCTTT.

Written as DNA, the CDR3 is TGCGCCAGCAGAACTGCTAGCTCCTTAGCCAAAAACATTCAGTACTTC. Protein sequence: CASRTASSLAKNIQYF. The chain joins TRBV10-1 to TRBJ2-4; D is perhaps TRBD2 (5 bases). Germline CDR1 reads WNHNN; CDR2 reads SYGVQD (reference sequence). V lost 6 bases, J lost 0 bases, and 15 bases lay in between. The CDR3 consists of 16 residues.

This chain's CDR3 is CASSLGVRPTNEKLFF. The CDR3 region has the DNA TGTGCCAGCAGTCTAGGCGTTCGGCCAACTAATGAAAAACTGTTTTTT. V usage is TRBV28 and J usage is TRBJ1-4, with unresolved D. V was clipped by 5 bases and J by 0 bases, with 13 bases between them. This CDR3 is 16 amino acids long. Germline V gene data show CDR1 as MDHEN and CDR2 as SYDVKM. The variable domain in full, with the rest retrieved from reference TRBV28 and TRBJ1-4, is DVKVTQSSRYLVKRTGEKVFLECVQDMDHENMFWYRQDPGLGLRLIYFSYDVKMKEKGDIPEGYSVSREKKERFSLILESASTNQTSMYLCASSLGVRPTNEKLFFGSGTQLSVL.

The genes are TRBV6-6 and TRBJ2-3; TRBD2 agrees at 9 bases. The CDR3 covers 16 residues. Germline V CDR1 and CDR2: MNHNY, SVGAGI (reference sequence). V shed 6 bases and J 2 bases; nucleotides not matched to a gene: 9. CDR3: CASSPASGAITDTQYF. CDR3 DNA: TGTGCCAGCAGCCCCGCTAGCGGGGCCATCACAGATACGCAGTATTTT.

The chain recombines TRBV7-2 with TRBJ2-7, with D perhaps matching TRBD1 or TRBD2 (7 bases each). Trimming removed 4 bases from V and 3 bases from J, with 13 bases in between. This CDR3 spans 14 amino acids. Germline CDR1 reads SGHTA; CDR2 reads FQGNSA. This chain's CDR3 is CASSSAGGGYEQYF. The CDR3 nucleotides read TGTGCCAGCAGCTCGGCAGGGGGGGGCTACGAGCAGTACTTC.

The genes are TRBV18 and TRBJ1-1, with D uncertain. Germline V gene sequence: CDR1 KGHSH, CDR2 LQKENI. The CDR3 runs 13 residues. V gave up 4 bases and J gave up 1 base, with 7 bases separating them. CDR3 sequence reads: CASSQQKNTEAFF. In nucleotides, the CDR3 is TGTGCCAGCTCACAACAGAAGAACACTGAAGCTTTCTTT.

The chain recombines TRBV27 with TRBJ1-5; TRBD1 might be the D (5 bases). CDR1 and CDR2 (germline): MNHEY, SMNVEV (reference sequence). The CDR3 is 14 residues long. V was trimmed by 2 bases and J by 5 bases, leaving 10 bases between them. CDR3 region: CASSLGRGDQPQHF. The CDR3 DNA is TGTGCCAGCAGTTTAGGTCGGGGGGATCAGCCCCAGCATTTT.

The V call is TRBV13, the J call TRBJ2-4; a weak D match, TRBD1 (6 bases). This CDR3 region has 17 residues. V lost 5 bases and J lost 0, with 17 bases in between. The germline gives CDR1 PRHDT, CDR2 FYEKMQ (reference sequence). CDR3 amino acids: CASSMRTAKLAKNIQYF. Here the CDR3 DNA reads TGTGCCAGCAGCATGCGGACAGCGAAACTAGCCAAAAACATTCAGTACTTC.

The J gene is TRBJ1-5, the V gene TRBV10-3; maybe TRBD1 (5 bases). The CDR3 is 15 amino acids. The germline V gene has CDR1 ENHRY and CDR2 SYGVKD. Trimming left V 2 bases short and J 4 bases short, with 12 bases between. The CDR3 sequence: CAISEGGDRNQPQHF. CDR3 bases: TGTGCCATCAGTGAGGGAGGGGACCGGAATCAGCCCCAGCATTTT.

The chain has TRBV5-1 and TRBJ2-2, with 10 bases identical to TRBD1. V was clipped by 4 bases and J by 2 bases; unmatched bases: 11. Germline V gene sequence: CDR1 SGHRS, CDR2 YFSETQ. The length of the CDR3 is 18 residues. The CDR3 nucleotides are TGCGCCAGCAGCCAGATCCTTAGGACAGGGGGAAACACCGGGGAGCTGTTTTTT. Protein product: CASSQILRTGGNTGELFF.

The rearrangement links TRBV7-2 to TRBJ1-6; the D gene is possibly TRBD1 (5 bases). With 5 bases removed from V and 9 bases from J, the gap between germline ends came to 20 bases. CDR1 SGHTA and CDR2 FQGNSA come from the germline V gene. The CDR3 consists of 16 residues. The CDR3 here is CASSPYLTDYTSPLHF. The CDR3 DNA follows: TGTGCCAGCAGCCCGTATCTGACAGATTACACTTCACCCCTCCACTTT.

In DNA, the CDR3 is TGTGCCAGCAGTTTACAGGGGGCCGAAATCACTGAAGCTTTCTTT. Protein product: CASSLQGAEITEAFF. V usage is TRBV27 and J usage is TRBJ1-1, with 8 positions matching TRBD1. This CDR3 is 15 amino acids long. The V segment lost 2 bases and the J segment 4 bases; nucleotides outside the gene matches: 6. Germline CDR1 MNHEY, CDR2 SMNVEV (reference sequence).